This is a list of T cell receptor beta chains from one sample in a study of beta chain features in type 1 diabetes. Assay: immunoSEQ multiplex PCR; the TCRdb copy retains only in-frame clones and omits some. The table shows approximately 170,000 clones, with approximately 8% occurring only once. Sequencing input: central memory CD4+ T cells from blood. The receptors shown here come from a woman aged 40 to 55 with type 1 diabetes. Each CDR3 is given with its conserved first and last residue. A D gene is named only where the DNA matches it firmly. A clone size is listed for some rows: how often the clone was seen (once, few, many), or a class if it is expanded.

d_call	v_call	clone_size	j_call	cdr3_aa	cdr3_nt
TRBD1	TRBV29-1	few	TRBJ2-5	CSGPPGTAQETQYF	TGCAGCGGCCCTCCTGGGACAGCCCAAGAGACCCAGTACTTC
.	TRBV28	.	TRBJ2-2	CASRFRSPGELFF	TGTGCCAGCAGATTTAGATCGCCCGGGGAGCTGTTTTTT
TRBD1	TRBV5-1	few	TRBJ1-5	CASSFQGDQPQHF	TGCGCCAGCAGCTTCCAGGGGGACCAGCCCCAGCATTTT
TRBD1	TRBV18	.	TRBJ1-1	CASSGQGEVAFF	TGTGCCAGCTCAGGACAGGGGGAGGTGGCTTTCTTT
TRBD2	TRBV10-3	few	TRBJ2-7	CAISEPPGGKQYF	TGTGCCATCAGTGAGCCACCCGGGGGGAAGCAGTACTTC
TRBD1	TRBV19	.	TRBJ1-1	CASSMPGGTEAFF	TGTGCCAGTAGTATGCCAGGGGGCACTGAAGCTTTCTTT
TRBD2	TRBV5-8	few	TRBJ2-1	CASSFSGGPGEQFF	TGTGCCAGCAGCTTTTCGGGGGGTCCCGGTGAGCAGTTCTTC
.	TRBV29-1	.	TRBJ1-1	CSAGDNWNTEAFF	TGCAGCGCCGGGGACAATTGGAACACTGAAGCTTTCTTT
.	TRBV19	few	TRBJ1-2	CASSIDRIPRAGGYGYTF	TGTGCCAGTAGTATAGATCGGATACCTCGGGCAGGAGGGTATGGCTACACCTTC
TRBD1	TRBV27	.	TRBJ2-7	CASRRDRGTSYEQYF	TGTGCCAGCAGGCGCGACAGGGGGACCTCCTACGAGCAGTACTTC
TRBD1	TRBV28	.	TRBJ1-2	CASRAADRGNYGYTF	TGTGCCAGCAGAGCCGCCGACAGGGGGAACTATGGCTACACCTTC
TRBD1	TRBV30	few	TRBJ1-2	CAWTQGALGYTF	TGTGCCTGGACCCAGGGGGCACTTGGCTACACCTTC
.	TRBV2	few	TRBJ1-2	CASSEEVGLAGYTF	TGTGCCAGCAGTGAAGAAGTAGGGCTAGCTGGCTACACCTTC
.	TRBV10-3	few	TRBJ1-4	CATRSDSLNEKLFF	TGTGCCACGAGATCGGACAGCCTTAATGAAAAACTGTTTTTT
TRBD2	TRBV25-1	.	TRBJ2-2	CASSGSGTSGLTGELFF	TGTGCCAGCAGTGGATCCGGGACTAGCGGACTCACCGGGGAGCTGTTTTTT
TRBD2	TRBV23-1	.	TRBJ2-1	CASSSPGGRAGNEQFF	TGCGCCAGCTCCTCACCGGGCGGGAGGGCCGGGAATGAGCAGTTCTTC
.	TRBV29-1	many	TRBJ1-1	CSVGNSLNTEAFF	TGCAGCGTTGGGAACAGCCTGAACACTGAAGCTTTCTTT
.	TRBV6-5	many	TRBJ1-6	CASSTRPSPLHF	TGTGCCAGCAGTACGCGTCCTTCGCCCCTCCACTTT